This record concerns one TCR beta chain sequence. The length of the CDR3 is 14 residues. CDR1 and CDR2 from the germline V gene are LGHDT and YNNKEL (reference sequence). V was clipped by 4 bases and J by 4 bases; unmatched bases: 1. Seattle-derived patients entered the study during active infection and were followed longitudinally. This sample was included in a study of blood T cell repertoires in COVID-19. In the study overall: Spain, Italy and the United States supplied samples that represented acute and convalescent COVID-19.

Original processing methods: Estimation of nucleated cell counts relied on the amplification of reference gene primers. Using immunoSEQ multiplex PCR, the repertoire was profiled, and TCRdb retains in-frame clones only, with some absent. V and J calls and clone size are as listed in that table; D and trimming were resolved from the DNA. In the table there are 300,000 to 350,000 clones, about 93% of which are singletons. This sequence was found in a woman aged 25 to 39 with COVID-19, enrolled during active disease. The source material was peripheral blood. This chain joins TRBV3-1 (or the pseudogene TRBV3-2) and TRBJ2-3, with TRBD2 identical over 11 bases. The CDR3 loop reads CASSRGLAADTQYF. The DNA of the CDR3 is TGTGCCAGCAGCCGGGGACTAGCGGCAGATACGCAGTATTTT.